Listed here are 28 T cell receptor beta chains from one sample, sequenced in a study of CD8 T cells in ankylosing spondylitis. MiXCR, applied by TCRdb to the 5' RACE reads, yields one record per CDR3 protein. This table has 150,000 to 200,000 distinct CDR3 sequences, around a tenth appearing once. Sample: blood, either unsorted or a sorted T cell fraction (not recorded which). These receptors originate from a male donor with ankylosing spondylitis or in good health (not recorded which).

This chain connects TRBV20-1 to TRBJ2-6; 14 bases match TRBD2. The V segment lost 6 bases and the J segment 0 bases; nucleotides outside the gene matches: 13. This CDR3 contains 20 residues. CDR1 and CDR2 (germline): DFQATT, SNEGSKA (reference sequence). The CDR3 region has the DNA TGCAGTGCCCGACTAGCGGGGGGGCTCTCGTCCGGCTCTGGGGCCAACGTCCTGACTTTC. Its protein is CSARLAGGLSSGSGANVLTF.

The V call is TRBV28, the J call TRBJ2-3; 11 positions agree with TRBD2. The CDR3 consists of 13 residues. Germline lookup yields CDR1 MDHEN and CDR2 SYDVKM. CDR3 protein: CVRSSGGTDTQYF. CDR3 in DNA: TGTGTCAGATCTAGCGGGGGGACAGATACGCAGTATTTT. Drawing the rest from reference TRBV28 and TRBJ2-3, the complete variable domain is DVKVTQSSRYLVKRTGEKVFLECVQDMDHENMFWYRQDPGLGLRLIYFSYDVKMKEKGDIPEGYSVSREKKERFSLILESASTNQTSMYLCVRSSGGTDTQYFGPGTRLTVL.

This clonotype has just a few counts. The chain carries TRBV20-1 and TRBJ2-3; 14 nucleotides agree with TRBD2. The CDR3 contains 15 residues. The germline V gene encodes CDR1 DFQATT and CDR2 SNEGSKA (reference sequence). V was pared by 6 bases and J by 5 bases, with 7 bases of the junction left unmatched. The CDR3 protein is CSAMGLAGAGDTQYF. For the CDR3, the DNA is TGCAGTGCAATGGGACTAGCGGGAGCGGGAGATACGCAGTATTTT.

This clonotype occurred many times. The chain uses TRBV5-1 and TRBJ2-2; D not resolved. The V gene lost 4 bases and the J gene lost 4 bases, with 8 bases spanning the gap. Germline lookup yields CDR1 SGHRS and CDR2 YFSETQ. CDR3 size: 13 residues. The CDR3 bases are TGCGCCAGCAGCACGGGCGTCACCGGGGAGCTGTTTTTT. Translating gives CASSTGVTGELFF.

This clonotype was counted only a few times. This rearrangement joins TRBV12-3 or TRBV12-4 to TRBJ1-1; D is ambiguous. The CDR3 spans 12 residues. V gave up 6 bases and J gave up 8 bases, with 13 bases separating them. This CDR3 reads CASSNGESEAFF. The CDR3 DNA reads as TGTGCCAGCAGCAACGGGGAATCCGAAGCTTTCTTT.

The sample holds many counts of this clonotype. The chain employs TRBV7-8 and TRBJ1-3; no clear D. The CDR3 is made up of 15 amino acids. Trimming cost V 5 bases and J 1 base, with 12 bases left between them. Looked up from germline, CDR1 is SGHVS and CDR2 is FQNEAQ. CDR3 region: CASSPGVGSGNTIYF. The CDR3 coding sequence is TGTGCCAGCAGCCCCGGAGTTGGATCTGGAAACACCATATATTTT.

This clonotype was recorded at least ten times. This chain joins TRBV12-3 or TRBV12-4 and TRBJ2-7; 9 nucleotides line up with TRBD1. The ends lost 6 bases at V and 2 bases at J; junction bases unmatched: 5. The CDR3 covers 14 residues. The CDR3 reads CASSPRDRAYEQYF. The CDR3 DNA sequence: TGTGCCAGCAGCCCAAGGGACAGGGCCTACGAGCAGTACTTC.

The chain links TRBV7-2 to TRBJ1-2, with D hard to call. Germline CDR1 SGHTA, CDR2 FQGNSA. V was shortened by 2 bases and J by 2 bases, with 9 bases between the two germline ends. The CDR3 extends over 14 amino acids. The CDR3: CASSLMGRNYGYTF. In DNA form, the CDR3 reads TGTGCCAGCAGCTTAATGGGGAGGAACTATGGCTACACCTTC.

The rearrangement joins TRBV5-1 to TRBJ2-5; tentatively, D is TRBD1 (5 bases). Germline lookup yields CDR1 SGHRS and CDR2 YFSETQ. V lost 4 bases, J lost 0 bases, and 16 bases lay in between. This CDR3 region has 16 residues. The DNA for the CDR3 is TGCGCCAGCAGCCCCGCTGTGGACAAGAACCAAGAGACCCAGTACTTC. This encodes CASSPAVDKNQETQYF. Full variable domain (outside the CDR3, taken from reference TRBV5-1 and TRBJ2-5): KAGVTQTPRYLIKTRGQQVTLSCSPISGHRSVSWYQQTPGQGLQFLFEYFSETQRNKGNFPGRFSGRQFSNSRSEMNVSTLELGDSALYLCASSPAVDKNQETQYFGPGTRLLVL.

This clonotype was detected ten times or more. The chain uses TRBV5-1 and TRBJ2-5; 7 bases match TRBD1. CDR3 length: 14 residues. After removal of 5 bases from V and 1 base from J, the junction contained 5 bases not matched to a gene. The V gene's germline CDR1 is SGHRS and CDR2 YFSETQ. The CDR3 DNA sequence: TGCGCCAGCAGTTGGACAGGCCCCCAAGAGACCCAGTACTTC. Translated, it gives CASSWTGPQETQYF.

There are many counts of this clonotype. For the CDR3, the DNA is TGCAGTGCTCGGAGGACAGGGGTGAACACTGAAGCTTTCTTT. This sequence encodes CSARRTGVNTEAFF. V and J are TRBV20-1 and TRBJ1-1; 9 bases fit TRBD1. Germline V gene lookup returns CDR1 DFQATT and CDR2 SNEGSKA (reference sequence). J was trimmed by 0 bases and V by 5 bases; bases with no gene match: 4. This CDR3 spans 14 amino acids.

This clonotype was seen many times. Because it lacks the conserved phenylalanine or tryptophan at the end, this CDR3 is likely a read error. The limits of the CDR3 on the DNA are not certain, so only TCRdb's listed CDR3 is given. The chain uses TRBV12-3 or TRBV12-4 and TRBJ2-7. The CDR3 sequence runs 10 residues, both termini included. CDR3 in amino acids: CASSLCGIKS.

Ten or more counts support this clonotype. The genes are TRBV7-2 and TRBJ2-3; unclear D gene. Germline V gives CDR1 SGHTA, CDR2 FQGNSA. V was shortened by 0 bases and J by 2 bases, with 6 bases between the two germline ends. The CDR3 covers 14 residues. CDR3 loop: CASSLASPTDTQYF. The CDR3 DNA is TGTGCCAGCAGCTTAGCTTCGCCCACAGATACGCAGTATTTT.

CDR3 in amino acids: CAISGNNDNEQFF. DNA of the CDR3: TGTGCCATTAGCGGGAACAACGACAATGAGCAGTTCTTC. The chain links TRBV10-3 to TRBJ2-1; TRBD2 matches at 8 bases. V dropped 9 bases and J dropped 5; count of bases not matched to a gene: 6. The germline gives CDR1 ENHRY, CDR2 SYGVKD. There are 13 residues in the CDR3.

This chain joins TRBV3-1 and TRBJ2-5; no clear D gene. Trimming cost V 2 bases and J 3 bases, with 7 bases left between them. This CDR3 comprises 13 residues. Looked up from germline, CDR1 is LGHDT and CDR2 is YNNKEL (reference sequence). The CDR3 loop is CASSQYEEETQYF. The CDR3, as DNA: TGTGCCAGCAGCCAATACGAGGAAGAGACCCAGTACTTC.

The rearrangement uses TRBV11-1 and TRBJ2-1; 11 bases map to TRBD2. CDR3 length: 18 residues. Per germline, CDR1 SGHAT and CDR2 FQDESV (reference sequence). V lost 5 bases, J lost 0 bases, and 9 bases stayed unmatched. CDR3 sequence reads: CASSMGLAAQFSYNEQFF. Written as DNA, the CDR3 is TGTGCCAGCAGCATGGGACTAGCGGCCCAATTCTCCTACAATGAGCAGTTCTTC.

The V and J genes are TRBV14 and TRBJ2-4; D gene uncertain. Trimming took 0 bases from V and 6 from J, leaving 12 bases between them. The CDR3 spans 15 residues. Germline V lookup: CDR1 SGHDN, CDR2 FVKESK. The CDR3 region has the DNA TGTGCCAGCAGCCAAGATCTGGGCAGCGTAAACATTCAGTACTTC. It specifies CASSQDLGSVNIQYF.

V is TRBV30 and J is TRBJ2-7; D might be TRBD1 (5 bases). V lost 1 base and J 0 bases, leaving 10 bases between the germline ends. This CDR3 spans 14 amino acids. Germline-derived CDR1 and CDR2 are GTSNPN and SVGIG (reference sequence). DNA for the CDR3: TGTGCCTGGAGTGCTGCAGACAGCTCCTACGAGCAGTACTTC. This encodes CAWSAADSSYEQYF.

This clonotype was seen at least ten times. A junction boundary mismatches the germline segment, possibly from a read error. The chain employs TRBV7-2 and TRBJ1-1; a weak D match, TRBD1 (5 bases). This CDR3 comprises 14 residues. Looked up from germline, CDR1 is SGHTA and CDR2 is FQGNSA. The CDR3 DNA is TGCGCCAGCAGCTTAAGAGACAGGAACACTGAAGCTTTCTTT. Amino acid sequence: CASSLRDRNTEAFF.

The gene calls are TRBV27 and TRBJ2-3; no definite D call. The CDR3 extends over 14 amino acids. Trimming cost V 5 bases and J 2 bases, with 11 bases left between them. Germline loops: CDR1 MNHEY, CDR2 SMNVEV (reference sequence). The CDR3: CASSRRFATDTQYF. Written as DNA, the CDR3 is TGTGCCAGCAGTCGGAGATTTGCCACAGATACGCAGTATTTT.

This clonotype was recorded at least ten times. The rearrangement joins TRBV3-1 to TRBJ2-3; no definite D call. V was clipped by 5 bases and J by 2 bases, with 17 bases between them. The V gene's germline CDR1 is LGHDT and CDR2 YNNKEL (reference sequence). CDR3 length: 16 amino acids. The CDR3 loop is CASSSALNRDTDTQYF. The CDR3 nucleotides read TGTGCCAGCAGCTCCGCGCTCAATAGGGACACAGATACGCAGTATTTT.

This clonotype has at least ten counts. This chain connects TRBV21-1 to TRBJ1-2; the table's D call TRBD1 went unverified against the DNA. TRBV21-1 counts as a pseudogene. The CDR3 spans 15 residues. The CDR3 nucleotides are TGTGCCAGCGACAAAAGGGGGACAGGGGAATATGGCTACACCTTC. Translated: CASDKRGTGEYGYTF.

This clonotype was counted ten times or more. The gene calls are TRBV5-1 and TRBJ2-6; the D is unclear. CDR3 size: 14 residues. Trimming took off 5 bases at V and 2 bases at J, with 8 bases between the two ends. Per the germline V gene, CDR1 is SGHRS and CDR2 is YFSETQ. This CDR3 is CASRSTPGANVLTF. CDR3 DNA: TGCGCCAGCAGGAGTACACCTGGGGCCAACGTCCTGACTTTC. Together with reference TRBV5-1 and TRBJ2-6, the CDR3 gives the full variable domain: KAGVTQTPRYLIKTRGQQVTLSCSPISGHRSVSWYQQTPGQGLQFLFEYFSETQRNKGNFPGRFSGRQFSNSRSEMNVSTLELGDSALYLCASRSTPGANVLTFGAGSRLTVL.

This clonotype was counted ten times or more. This chain connects TRBV3-1 to TRBJ1-2; D may be TRBD1 (5 bases). Germline V gene sequence: CDR1 LGHDT, CDR2 YNNKEL (reference sequence). The CDR3 length is 13 residues. Trimming pared 1 base from V and 6 bases from J, leaving 9 bases between. For the CDR3, the DNA is TGTGCCAGCAGCCAAGGGGGGTTCCATGGCTACACCTTC. This codes for CASSQGGFHGYTF.

The V call is TRBV11-2, the J call TRBJ2-3; 9 bases agree with TRBD1. Germline trimming cut 5 bases from V and 4 bases from J; bases unmatched to any gene: 10. This CDR3 comprises 16 residues. Germline CDR1 is SGHAT and CDR2 is FQNNGV. CDR3 amino acids: CASSLWTGAKADTQYF. The CDR3 DNA reads TGTGCCAGCAGCCTCTGGACAGGGGCTAAGGCAGATACGCAGTATTTT.

This clonotype was detected ten times or more. The gene calls are TRBV29-1 and TRBJ2-7; D possibly matches TRBD1 or TRBD2 (5 bases each). Germline V CDR1 and CDR2: SQVTM, ANQGSEA. Trimming removed 4 bases at V and 2 bases at J, with 9 bases between. The CDR3 spans 12 residues. CDR3 amino acids: CSVGDGPYEQYF. CDR3 nucleotide sequence: TGCAGCGTTGGGGACGGACCCTACGAGCAGTACTTC.

This chain uses TRBV28 with TRBJ1-6; TRBD1 is a possible D gene (5 bases). Per germline, CDR1 MDHEN and CDR2 SYDVKM. The CDR3 extends over 13 amino acids. Trimming removed 4 bases at V and 13 bases at J, with 14 bases between. The CDR3 nucleotides are TGTGCCAGCAGTTCCGGGACGGACTCGCCCCTCCACTTT. Its translation is CASSSGTDSPLHF.

This clonotype showed up many times. V usage is TRBV27 and J usage is TRBJ1-1; the D gene is possibly TRBD1 (6 bases). Germline V lookup: CDR1 MNHEY, CDR2 SMNVEV (reference sequence). Trimming took 7 bases from V and 5 from J, leaving 14 bases between them. CDR3 length: 13 amino acids. CDR3 nucleotide sequence: TGTGCCAGCAAAGGGGGATGGAGAACTGAAGCTTTCTTT. Encoded protein: CASKGGWRTEAFF.